This T cell receptor beta chain was documented in a study of response to subunit inactivated influenza vaccine. MiXCR was run by TCRdb on the RT-PCR reads, yielding one entry per CDR3 protein. The table includes hundreds of thousands of distinct CDR3 sequences, approximately 12% detected once. Study-wide results and caveats: The authors offered the suggestion that each seasonal influenza vaccination recruits few new T cells.

V lost 7 bases and J 5 bases, leaving 14 bases between the germline ends. The CDR3 consists of 13 residues. CDR1 is SQVTM, CDR2 ANQGSEA, per germline. This clonotype was found a few times. The antigen remains unidentified. The TCR originated in a man aged 50 or older who received an inactivated influenza vaccine. Sequences were derived from PBMCs from blood, sampled on the day of vaccination. The V call is TRBV29-1, the J call TRBJ2-2, with D unclear. The CDR3, as DNA: TGCAGCGGGGTGGGCACCACTACCGGGGAGCTGTTTTTT. Amino acid sequence: CSGVGTTTGELFF.